Below are 6 T cell receptor beta chains sequenced from a single sample in a study of cytomegalovirus exposure and HLA in healthy donors. A multiplex PCR was run with 60 Vbeta primers and 13 Jbeta primers. Repertoires were generated with immunoSEQ multiplex PCR, while TCRdb's copy carries only in-frame clones and drops some. This table holds roughly 150,000 clones, about 70% found once. The sample taken for sequencing was PBMCs. The receptors come from a woman in her sixties in good health and CMV-seropositive.

The chain is built from TRBV5-4 and TRBJ1-1; maybe TRBD1 (6 bases). V was pared by 1 base and J by 5 bases, with 9 bases between. CDR1 SGHNT and CDR2 YYREEE come from the germline V gene (reference sequence). The CDR3 is 13 amino acids. The CDR3 DNA is TGTGCCAGCAGCTTGAAGGGGGGGACTGAAGCTTTCTTT. This sequence encodes CASSLKGGTEAFF.

V is TRBV25-1 and J is TRBJ1-2; 12 nucleotides agree with TRBD1. The CDR3 totals 15 residues. Looked up from germline, CDR1 is MGHDK and CDR2 is SYGVNS. The trim removed 3 bases at V and 8 bases at J, leaving 7 bases unmatched. The CDR3 loop reads CASSDGDRGLRGYTF. CDR3 nucleotides: TGTGCCAGCAGTGATGGGGACAGGGGGCTAAGGGGCTACACCTTC.

The CDR3: CSVGQGGNEQYF. CDR3 nucleotide sequence: TGCAGCGTTGGACAGGGCGGCAACGAGCAGTACTTC. The chain employs TRBV29-1 and TRBJ2-7, with TRBD1 identical over 7 bases. After removal of 4 bases from V and 5 bases from J, the junction contained 5 bases not matched to a gene. CDR1 SQVTM and CDR2 ANQGSEA come from the germline V gene. The CDR3 extends over 12 amino acids.

The chain employs TRBV28 and TRBJ1-6; D gene ambiguous. Deletions cut 4 bases from V and 7 bases from J, with 8 bases between. In germline, CDR1 is MDHEN, CDR2 SYDVKM. The CDR3 consists of 13 residues. The CDR3 coding sequence is TGTGCCAGCAGTTGGGCCTCGAATTCACCCCTCCACTTT. Its translation: CASSWASNSPLHF.

This rearrangement joins TRBV19 to TRBJ1-2; 7 positions match TRBD1. In germline, CDR1 is LNHDA, CDR2 SQIVND (reference sequence). CDR3 length: 13 amino acids. Losses at the gene ends were 5 bases for V and 7 bases for J; bases not matched to a gene: 7. The CDR3 DNA reads as TGTGCCAGTAGTGAACAGGGGTTGAGTGGCTACACCTTC. It encodes CASSEQGLSGYTF. The whole variable domain, filled in from reference TRBV19 and TRBJ1-2, reads DGGITQSPKYLFRKEGQNVTLSCEQNLNHDAMYWYRQDPGQGLRLIYYSQIVNDFQKGDIAEGYSVSREKKESFPLTVTSAQKNPTAFYLCASSEQGLSGYTFGSGTRLTVV.

The V call is TRBV28, the J call TRBJ1-2; TRBD1 is a possible D gene (5 bases). The length of the CDR3 is 13 residues. From germline, CDR1 is MDHEN and CDR2 SYDVKM. Trimming stripped 8 bases from V and 3 bases from J, with 13 bases between. The CDR3 protein is CASRGGVDYGYTF. The CDR3 DNA reads TGTGCCAGCCGGGGGGGAGTAGACTATGGCTACACCTTC.